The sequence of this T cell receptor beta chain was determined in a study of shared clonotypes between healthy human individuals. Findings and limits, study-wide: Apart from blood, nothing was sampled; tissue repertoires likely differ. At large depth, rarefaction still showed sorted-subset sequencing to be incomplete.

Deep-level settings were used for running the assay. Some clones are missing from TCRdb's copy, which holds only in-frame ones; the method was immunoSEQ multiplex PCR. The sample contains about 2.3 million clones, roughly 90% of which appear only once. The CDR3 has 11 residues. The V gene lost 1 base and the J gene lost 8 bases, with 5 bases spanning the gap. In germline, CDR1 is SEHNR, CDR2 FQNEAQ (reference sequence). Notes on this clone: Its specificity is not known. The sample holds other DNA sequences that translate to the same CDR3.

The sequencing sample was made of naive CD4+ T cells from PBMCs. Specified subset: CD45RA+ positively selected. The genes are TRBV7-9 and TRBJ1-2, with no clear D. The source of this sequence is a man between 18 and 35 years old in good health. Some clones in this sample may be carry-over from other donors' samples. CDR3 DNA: TGTGCCAGCAGCTTAGGGCCCGGCTACACCTTC. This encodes CASSLGPGYTF.